These T cell receptor beta chains were read from a single sample in a study of Graves' ophthalmopathy and Graves' hyperthyroidism. Via MiXCR, TCRdb re-called the multiplex PCR reads, giving one row per CDR3 protein. The sample has 150,000 or so distinct CDR3 sequences; more than 30% are singletons. Material: peripheral blood. The receptor source for this set is a woman aged 40-49 years with Graves' ophthalmopathy. CDR3s include the opening cysteine and the closing phenylalanine or tryptophan. A D gene is named only where the DNA matches it firmly. Not all rows give a size; the values are once, few, many and, for expanded clones, a class.

j_gene	d_gene	abundance	v_gene	CDR3aa	CDR3nt
TRBJ1-2	NA	many	TRBV7-8	CASSLDGGLYGYTF	TGTGCCAGCAGCTTAGATGGGGGGCTTTATGGCTACACCTTC
TRBJ2-7	TRBD1	many	TRBV12-3/TRBV12-4	CASSRPPNRGRGYEQYF	TGTGCCAGCAGTAGGCCCCCCAACAGGGGGCGCGGCTACGAGCAGTACTTC
TRBJ2-5	TRBD1	many	TRBV6-5	CASSYLPTGPQETQYF	TGTGCCAGCAGTTACTTACCGACAGGGCCCCAAGAGACCCAGTACTTC
TRBJ1-3	NA	NA	TRBV6-2/TRBV6-3	CASSAHLRAGNTIYF	TGTGCCAGCAGCGCTCACCTCCGGGCTGGAAACACCATATATTTT
TRBJ1-6	NA	NA	TRBV30	CACTTSYNSPLHF	TGTGCCTGTACAACCTCCTATAATTCACCCCTCCACTTT
TRBJ2-7	NA	many	TRBV7-2	CASSLVITYEQYF	TGTGCCAGCAGCTTAGTGATTACCTACGAGCAGTACTTC
TRBJ2-5	TRBD2	many	TRBV28	CASSSGGPGETQYF	TGTGCCAGCTCTTCGGGGGGGCCGGGGGAGACCCAGTACTTC
TRBJ2-7	NA	NA	TRBV6-2/TRBV6-3	CASSYRTWVTYEQYF	TGTGCCAGCAGTTACCGGACCTGGGTCACCTACGAGCAGTACTTC
TRBJ2-7	NA	many	TRBV5-1	CASSLAGDSGEQYF	TGCGCCAGCAGCTTGGCAGGCGACTCCGGCGAGCAGTACTTC
TRBJ2-7	TRBD1	NA	TRBV24-1	CATSDQTGGSYEQYF	TGTGCCACCAGTGATCAGACAGGGGGGTCCTACGAGCAGTACTTC
TRBJ2-2	NA	NA	TRBV12-3/TRBV12-4	CASSLSRTAGELFF	TGTGCCAGCAGTTTATCAAGGACAGCCGGGGAGCTGTTTTTT
TRBJ2-7	NA	NA	TRBV20-1	CSASSSGDTKGYEQYF	TGCAGTGCTAGTTCCAGCGGAGACACCAAGGGCTACGAGCAGTACTTC
TRBJ2-2	NA	NA	TRBV7-8	CASSIGPRELFF	TGTGCCAGCAGCATCGGACCGCGGGAGCTGTTTTTT
TRBJ1-1	NA	many	TRBV5-1	CASRLLLDTEAFF	TGCGCCAGCAGGTTATTGTTGGACACTGAAGCTTTCTTT
TRBJ2-7	TRBD1	many	TRBV12-3/TRBV12-4	CASSFAGTGEQYF	TGTGCCAGCAGTTTTGCCGGGACAGGCGAGCAGTACTTC
TRBJ1-1	TRBD1	few	TRBV19	CASSPDRGVEAFF	TGTGCCAGTAGTCCGGACAGGGGAGTTGAAGCTTTCTTT